Shown below are 27 T cell receptor beta chains from a single sample sequenced in a study of cytomegalovirus exposure and HLA in healthy donors. The PCR used 60 Vbeta and 13 Jbeta primers. TCRdb's table, derived via immunoSEQ multiplex PCR, lists solely in-frame clones and lacks some. The sample gives about 140,000 clones, roughly 80% of which show up once; approximately 8.2% is in the top ten. Source material: PBMCs. The receptors stem from a woman aged 45-65 years in good health and CMV-seropositive.

The J gene is TRBJ1-2, the V gene TRBV10-3; 7 bases fit TRBD1. Germline CDR1 ENHRY, CDR2 SYGVKD. The ends lost 7 bases at V and 2 bases at J; junction bases unmatched: 7. CDR3 length: 14 amino acids. Here the CDR3 reads CAITWDRANYGYTF. Here the CDR3 DNA reads TGTGCCATCACCTGGGACAGAGCAAACTATGGCTACACCTTC.

In its sample, this clone was seen once. The chain couples TRBV7-9 to TRBJ2-5; maybe TRBD2 (6 bases). The V and J ends lost 4 bases and 1 base respectively, with 13 bases between them. The CDR3 is 15 amino acids. The germline gives CDR1 SEHNR, CDR2 FQNEAQ (reference sequence). The chain's CDR3 is CASSWREDPQETQYF. The CDR3 nucleotides are TGTGCCAGCAGCTGGAGGGAGGACCCCCAAGAGACCCAGTACTTC.

This rearrangement joins TRBV5-6 to TRBJ2-3, with a possible D match to TRBD2 (7 bases). The CDR3 spans 13 residues. Germline V lookup: CDR1 SGHDT, CDR2 YYEEEE. Trimming shortened V by 5 bases and J by 10 bases, and 17 bases separated the two germline ends. The CDR3: CASRLGGRQAQYF. The CDR3 nucleotides read TGTGCCAGCAGGCTGGGGGGGCGACAGGCGCAGTATTTT.

This clone came up once. The CDR3 protein is CASSAAPGQGRDEQYF. In nucleotides, the CDR3 is TGTGCCAGCAGTGCGGCACCGGGACAGGGTCGGGACGAGCAGTACTTC. The rearrangement uses TRBV6-1 and TRBJ2-7; 9 bases are a match to TRBD1. Germline V gene data show CDR1 as MNHNS and CDR2 as SASEGT. With V trimmed by 4 bases and J by 5 bases, 12 bases remained unmatched. The CDR3 loop spans 16 amino acids.

The V call is TRBV6-5, the J call TRBJ2-7; 7 bases fit TRBD1. This CDR3 comprises 14 residues. Germline V lookup: CDR1 MNHEY, CDR2 SVGAGI. V dropped 6 bases and J dropped 4; count of bases not matched to a gene: 9. The CDR3 sequence is CASSYGQVKYEQYF. For the CDR3, the DNA is TGTGCCAGCAGCTACGGACAGGTGAAGTACGAGCAGTACTTC.

The V and J genes are TRBV6-6 and TRBJ2-2; tentative D call: TRBD2 (5 bases). This CDR3 is built from 15 residues. Per germline, CDR1 MNHNY and CDR2 SVGAGI (reference sequence). V dropped 6 bases and J dropped 0 bases, with 11 bases sitting between them. CDR3 nucleotide sequence: TGTGCCAGCAGCCCCAACGGGGCGAACACCGGGGAGCTGTTTTTT. The encoded protein is CASSPNGANTGELFF.

This chain uses TRBV6-1 with TRBJ1-5; 9 bases agree with TRBD1. The germline V gene encodes CDR1 MNHNS and CDR2 SASEGT. V was pared by 6 bases and J by 7 bases, with 4 bases of the junction left unmatched. This CDR3 is 13 amino acids long. CDR3: CASRDRGVQPQHF. In DNA, the CDR3 is TGTGCCAGCAGGGACAGGGGAGTGCAGCCCCAGCATTTT.

The rearrangement uses TRBV5-6 and TRBJ2-5; tentative D call: TRBD2 (6 bases). The better agreement between TRBJ2-7 and the DNA end casts doubt on the J call. Per the germline V gene, CDR1 is SGHDT and CDR2 is YYEEEE. This CDR3 is 14 amino acids long. CDR3 region: CASSPPGTDYEQYF. In DNA form, the CDR3 reads TGTGCCAGCAGCCCCCCGGGGACTGACTACGAGCAGTACTTC.

The chain employs TRBV4-3 and TRBJ1-4; the D gene is possibly TRBD1 (5 bases). The CDR3 extends over 16 amino acids. V lost 0 bases and J 7 bases, leaving 15 bases between the germline ends. Germline CDR1 LGHNA, CDR2 YSLEER. As DNA, the CDR3 is TGCGCCAGCAGCCAAGATAACAGGCCTCGCGGTGAAAAACTGTTTTTT. Amino acids: CASSQDNRPRGEKLFF.

This sequence joins TRBV29-1 and TRBJ2-3, with 8 bases identical to TRBD2. The CDR3 contains 16 residues. The germline V gene encodes CDR1 SQVTM and CDR2 ANQGSEA. V lost 7 bases and J lost 0; bases outside the gene matches: 12. The CDR3 nucleotides are TGCAGCGGATGGCGGGGGGTATCTAGTAGCACAGATACGCAGTATTTT. Amino acids: CSGWRGVSSSTDTQYF.

This clone was detected a few times. In nucleotides, the CDR3 is TGTGCCAGCAGCTTAACAACCCAGGGGGCCCAGCCCCAGCATTTT. The encoded protein is CASSLTTQGAQPQHF. V is TRBV5-5 and J is TRBJ1-5; 8 positions agree with TRBD1. CDR1 and CDR2 from the germline V gene are SGHKS and YYEKEE (reference sequence). After removal of 2 bases from V and 7 bases from J, the junction contained 8 bases not matched to a gene. This CDR3 region has 15 residues.

This sequence joins TRBV7-8 and TRBJ1-2, with 8 positions matching TRBD1. This CDR3 region has 14 residues. After removal of 5 bases from V and 2 bases from J, the junction contained 4 bases not matched to a gene. The germline CDR1 and CDR2 sequences are SGHVS and FQNEAQ. In nucleotides, the CDR3 is TGTGCCAGCAGCCAGGACAGGGTCAACTATGGCTACACCTTC. Amino acids: CASSQDRVNYGYTF.

This clone was observed a few times. The genes are TRBV19 and TRBJ1-4; D might be TRBD1 (6 bases). V was pared by 0 bases and J by 10 bases, with 12 bases between. The CDR3 is made up of 14 amino acids. CDR1 LNHDA and CDR2 SQIVND come from the germline V gene (reference sequence). The CDR3 region has the DNA TGTGCCAGTAGTATAGAAGGGGGTCTGGTAAAACTGTTTTTT. This sequence encodes CASSIEGGLVKLFF. The entire variable domain, with the rest obtained from reference TRBV19 and TRBJ1-4, is as follows: DGGITQSPKYLFRKEGQNVTLSCEQNLNHDAMYWYRQDPGQGLRLIYYSQIVNDFQKGDIAEGYSVSREKKESFPLTVTSAQKNPTAFYLCASSIEGGLVKLFFGSGTQLSVL.

The chain couples TRBV5-1 to TRBJ1-1, with 9 bases fitting TRBD1. Germline loops: CDR1 SGHRS, CDR2 YFSETQ. J lost 2 bases, V lost 4 bases, and 6 bases had no gene match. This CDR3 comprises 15 residues. CDR3 amino acids: CASSVPGQGNTEAFF. CDR3 in DNA: TGCGCCAGCAGCGTCCCGGGACAGGGAAACACTGAAGCTTTCTTT.

The chain recombines TRBV10-1 with TRBJ2-2; TRBD2 matches at 14 bases. Per germline, CDR1 WNHNN and CDR2 SYGVQD (reference sequence). CDR3 size: 16 residues. V lost 6 bases and J lost 6; bases outside the gene matches: 6. The CDR3 sequence is CASRKTGLAGAGELFF. CDR3 nucleotides: TGCGCCAGCAGGAAAACGGGACTAGCGGGGGCCGGGGAGCTGTTTTTT.

This clone was found once. At one end the junction does not follow the germline gene, possibly because of a read error. This rearrangement joins TRBV30 to TRBJ1-5; D gene ambiguous. Germline lookup yields CDR1 GTSNPN and CDR2 SVGIG (reference sequence). This CDR3 has 15 residues. The chain's CDR3 is CVWSVLRAGNQPQHF. CDR3 bases: TGTGTCTGGAGTGTACTGAGGGCAGGCAATCAGCCCCAGCATTTT.

The chain recombines TRBV2 with TRBJ2-5; 7 bases are shared with TRBD1. This CDR3 region has 13 residues. V lost 6 bases, J lost 5 bases, and 6 bases stayed unmatched. The V gene's germline CDR1 is SNHLY and CDR2 FYNNEI. This CDR3 reads CASRTDREETQYF. CDR3 nucleotide sequence: TGTGCCAGCAGGACTGACAGGGAGGAGACCCAGTACTTC.

The chain is built from TRBV6-1 and TRBJ1-1; 11 bases fit TRBD1. The V gene end was trimmed by 1 base and the J gene end by 4 bases; junction bases not matched to a gene: 5. Germline lookup yields CDR1 MNHNS and CDR2 SASEGT. The CDR3 loop spans 16 amino acids. The chain's CDR3 is CASSEGMGQGVTEAFF. The DNA for the CDR3 is TGTGCCAGCAGTGAAGGGATGGGACAGGGGGTCACTGAAGCTTTCTTT.

The chain employs TRBV6-5 and TRBJ1-1, with D unresolved. CDR3 length: 11 amino acids. V lost 8 bases, J lost 1 base, and 5 bases lay in between. The germline CDR1 and CDR2 sequences are MNHEY and SVGAGI. Written as DNA, the CDR3 is TGTGCCAGCGAGGGGAACACTGAAGCTTTCTTT. Translation: CASEGNTEAFF.

The V and J genes are TRBV18 and TRBJ2-5; 10 positions agree with TRBD2. The CDR3 covers 15 residues. Germline loops: CDR1 KGHSH, CDR2 LQKENI. V lost 0 bases and J lost 5; bases outside the gene matches: 3. Here the CDR3 reads CASSPPAGGRETQYF. In DNA, the CDR3 is TGTGCCAGCTCACCACCAGCGGGGGGGCGTGAGACCCAGTACTTC.

The CDR3 is CASSVSGGVSDTQYF. The CDR3 DNA reads TGTGCCAGCAGCGTTAGCGGGGGGGTGTCAGATACGCAGTATTTT. This chain connects TRBV11-2 to TRBJ2-3; 11 bases map to TRBD2. The germline gives CDR1 SGHAT, CDR2 FQNNGV. The CDR3 sequence is 15 residues long. Germline trimming cut 5 bases from V and 4 bases from J; bases unmatched to any gene: 5.

The chain recombines TRBV28 with TRBJ1-4, with D hard to call. This CDR3 is built from 16 residues. V was shortened by 5 bases and J by 4 bases, with 17 bases between the two germline ends. Germline V lookup: CDR1 MDHEN, CDR2 SYDVKM. Here the CDR3 DNA reads TGTGCCAGCAGTAACGGTCTTCTCCAAAGTAATGAAAAACTGTTTTTT. Its protein product is CASSNGLLQSNEKLFF.

The V call is TRBV4-2, the J call TRBJ1-6; D is undetermined. The CDR3 extends over 14 amino acids. V lost 4 bases, J lost 7 bases, and 11 bases lay in between. Germline V gene data show CDR1 as LGHNA and CDR2 as YNFKEQ. The CDR3 sequence is CASSRPGGNSPLHF. For the CDR3, the DNA is TGTGCCAGCAGCCGCCCCGGCGGCAATTCACCCCTCCACTTT.

The chain links TRBV28 to TRBJ1-5; D not resolved. Germline CDR1 reads MDHEN; CDR2 reads SYDVKM. Trimming cost V 5 bases and J 4 bases, with 15 bases left between them. CDR3 size: 15 residues. The CDR3 DNA sequence: TGTGCCAGCAGTCAGCGGACTGTGGGGAATCAGCCCCAGCATTTT. It encodes CASSQRTVGNQPQHF.

The chain links TRBV7-2 to TRBJ2-1, with TRBD2 identical over 7 bases. Germline V lookup: CDR1 SGHTA, CDR2 FQGNSA. The CDR3 covers 15 residues. V shed 0 bases, J shed 2 bases, and the junction held 1 base outside the gene matches. The CDR3 bases are TGTGCCAGCAGCTTAGCCAGCGGGACCTACAATGAGCAGTTCTTC. As protein: CASSLASGTYNEQFF. The full variable domain, its missing parts supplied by reference TRBV7-2 and TRBJ2-1, is GAGVSQSPSNKVTEKGKDVELRCDPISGHTALYWYRQSLGQGLEFLIYFQGNSAPDKSGLPSDRFSAERTGGSVSTLTIQRTQQEDSAVYLCASSLASGTYNEQFFGPGTRLTVL.

This rearrangement joins TRBV29-1 to TRBJ2-7; possibly TRBD1 for D (6 bases). The CDR3 length is 12 residues. V shed 6 bases and J shed 3 bases, with 12 bases lying between them. Per the germline V gene, CDR1 is SQVTM and CDR2 is ANQGSEA. CDR3 in DNA: TGCAGCGTAAGGACAGTAGGCTACGAGCAGTACTTC. It yields the protein CSVRTVGYEQYF.

A remark on this clone: This sample includes further DNA sequences coding for the same CDR3. The rearrangement links TRBV7-9 to TRBJ1-2; maybe TRBD1 (5 bases). Germline V gene data show CDR1 as SEHNR and CDR2 as FQNEAQ (reference sequence). The CDR3 loop spans 12 amino acids. V was shortened by 5 bases and J by 5 bases, with 9 bases between the two germline ends. The CDR3: CASSLDSYGYTF. CDR3 DNA sequence: TGTGCCAGCAGCCTCGACAGTTATGGCTACACCTTC.